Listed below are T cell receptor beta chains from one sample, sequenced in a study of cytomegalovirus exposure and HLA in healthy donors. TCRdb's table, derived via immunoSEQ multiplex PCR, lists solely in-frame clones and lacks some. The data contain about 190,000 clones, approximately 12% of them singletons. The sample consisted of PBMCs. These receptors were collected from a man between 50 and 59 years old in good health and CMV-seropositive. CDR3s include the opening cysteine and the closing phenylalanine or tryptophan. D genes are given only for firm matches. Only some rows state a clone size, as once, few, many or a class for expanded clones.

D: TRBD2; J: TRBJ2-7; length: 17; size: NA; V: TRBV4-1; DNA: TGCGCCAGCAGCCAAGTCACTAGCGGGGCATACCCCTACGAGCAGTACTTC; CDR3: CASSQVTSGAYPYEQYF
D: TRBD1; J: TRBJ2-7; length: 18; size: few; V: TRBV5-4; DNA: TGTGCCAGCAGCCGTGAGAACCTTAGGACAGGGTTATCCTACGAGCAGTACTTC; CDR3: CASSRENLRTGLSYEQYF
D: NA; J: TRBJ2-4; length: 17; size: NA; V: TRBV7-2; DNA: TGTGCCAGCAGCTTGAAAAGGATGGAGACAGCAAAAAACATTCAGTACTTC; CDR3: CASSLKRMETAKNIQYF
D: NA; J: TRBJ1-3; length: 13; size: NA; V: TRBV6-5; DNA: TGTGCCAGCTGGAGAGGGGGTGGAAACACCATATATTTT; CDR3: CASWRGGGNTIYF
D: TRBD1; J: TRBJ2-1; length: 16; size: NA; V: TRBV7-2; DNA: TGTGCCAGCAGCCATAGTAGCCAGACAGGGCGCAGTGAGCAGTTCTTC; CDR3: CASSHSSQTGRSEQFF
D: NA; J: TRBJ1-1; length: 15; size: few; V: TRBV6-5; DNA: TGTGCCAGCAGTTACTCGTGGTCCGGGAACACTGAAGCTTTCTTT; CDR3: CASSYSWSGNTEAFF
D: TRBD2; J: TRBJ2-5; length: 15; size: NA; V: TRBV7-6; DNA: TGTGCCAGCAGCTTGACCCCGGGGGGAGGAGAGACCCAGTACTTC; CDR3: CASSLTPGGGETQYF
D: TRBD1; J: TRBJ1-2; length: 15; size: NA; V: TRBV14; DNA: TGTGCCAGCAGCCAAGGGGGGACAGGGGGCTATGGCTACACCTTC; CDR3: CASSQGGTGGYGYTF
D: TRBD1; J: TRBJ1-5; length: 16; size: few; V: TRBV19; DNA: TGTGCCAGTAGTACCCTAGGACAGGGGGACACTCAGCCCCAGCATTTT; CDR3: CASSTLGQGDTQPQHF
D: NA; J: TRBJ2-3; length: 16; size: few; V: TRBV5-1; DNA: TGCGCCAGCAGCGCCGGGACTTCTTCTAGCACAGATACGCAGTATTTT; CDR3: CASSAGTSSSTDTQYF
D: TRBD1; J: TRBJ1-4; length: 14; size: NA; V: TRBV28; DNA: TGTGCCAGCCAGGAAGGCAGGGGGAGTGAAAAACTGTTTTTT; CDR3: CASQEGRGSEKLFF
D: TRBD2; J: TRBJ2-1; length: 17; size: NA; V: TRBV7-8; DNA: TGTGCCAGCAGCTTAGCGAGACTAGCGGGGGGGTGGAATGAGCAGTTCTTC; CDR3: CASSLARLAGGWNEQFF
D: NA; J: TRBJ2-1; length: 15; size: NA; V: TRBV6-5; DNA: TGTGCCAGCAGTTCGATCAGGGGGGCCTACAATGAGCAGTTCTTC; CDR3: CASSSIRGAYNEQFF
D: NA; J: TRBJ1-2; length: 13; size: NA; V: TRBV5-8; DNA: TGTGCCAGCAGGACCGGGATCCTCTATGGCTACACCTTC; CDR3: CASRTGILYGYTF
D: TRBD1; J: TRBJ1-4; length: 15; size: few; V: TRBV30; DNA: TGTGCCTGGAGTCTAGGGACAGGGGTAAGCGGAAAACTGTTTTTT; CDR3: CAWSLGTGVSGKLFF
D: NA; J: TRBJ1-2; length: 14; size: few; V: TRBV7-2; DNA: TGTGCCAGCAGCTTAAAGGGACAAAACTATGGCTACACCTTC; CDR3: CASSLKGQNYGYTF
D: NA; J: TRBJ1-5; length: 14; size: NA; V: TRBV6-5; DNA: TGTGCCAGCAGTCTGGCCTTTGGCAATCAGCCCCAGCATTTT; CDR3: CASSLAFGNQPQHF
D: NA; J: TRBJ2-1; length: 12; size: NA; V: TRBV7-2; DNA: TGTGCCAGCAGCTTCCCCGGCAATGAGCAGTTCTTC; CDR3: CASSFPGNEQFF
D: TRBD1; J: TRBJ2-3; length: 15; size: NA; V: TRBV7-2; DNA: TGTGCCAGCAGCCAGGACAGGGGACGCACAGATACGCAGTATTTT; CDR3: CASSQDRGRTDTQYF
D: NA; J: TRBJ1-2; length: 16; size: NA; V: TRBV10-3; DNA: TGTGCCATCAGTGATCCGACAGCCGCGCACCATTATGGCTACACCTTC; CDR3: CAISDPTAAHHYGYTF
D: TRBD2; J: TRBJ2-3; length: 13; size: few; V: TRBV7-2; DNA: TGTGCCAGCAGACTAGCGGGGGAGGGTACGCAGTATTTT; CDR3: CASRLAGEGTQYF
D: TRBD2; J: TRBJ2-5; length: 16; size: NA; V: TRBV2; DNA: TGTGCCAGCATGAGGGCCAGAGCGGGGGGGCGGGAGACCCAGTACTTC; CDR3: CASMRARAGGRETQYF
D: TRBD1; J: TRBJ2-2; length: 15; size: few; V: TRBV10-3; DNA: TGTGCCATCAGTAGGGACAGGGCGAACACCGGGGAGCTGTTTTTT; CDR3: CAISRDRANTGELFF
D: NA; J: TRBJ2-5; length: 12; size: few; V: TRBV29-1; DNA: TGCAGCGTCCGGGTCCAACAAGAGACCCAGTACTTC; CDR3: CSVRVQQETQYF
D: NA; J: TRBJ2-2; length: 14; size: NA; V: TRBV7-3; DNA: TGTGCCAGCAGCAGGGGCCCTTACACCGGGGAGCTGTTTTTT; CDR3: CASSRGPYTGELFF